Listed below are T cell receptor beta chains from one sample, sequenced in a study of T cells in Graves' hyperthyroidism and ophthalmopathy. TCRdb used MiXCR to reprocess the multiplex PCR reads, holding one entry per CDR3 protein. The sample shows about half a million distinct CDR3 sequences, approximately 25% of them seen only once. Input material: blood. These receptors all come from a woman in her twenties or thirties with Graves' ophthalmopathy. Each CDR3 is given without its conserved first and last residue.

V gene,J gene,CDR3 protein
TRBV12-3/TRBV12-4,TRBJ2-7,ASTWTAGYEQY
TRBV6-1,TRBJ2-5,ASVLAGGHQETQY
TRBV7-8,TRBJ1-2,ASSLARVRDNYGYT
TRBV12-3/TRBV12-4,TRBJ2-5,ASSPGQGPQETQY
TRBV12-3/TRBV12-4,TRBJ1-5,ASSPHVGGEQPQH
TRBV7-3,TRBJ1-1,ASSLGTPMNTEAF
TRBV7-2,TRBJ1-2,ASSWVGQGNYGYT
TRBV28,TRBJ2-5,ASSFHAQETQY
TRBV15,TRBJ2-7,ATSRLTTGWYEQY
TRBV11-2,TRBJ2-7,ASSLVIRDKGYYEQY
TRBV6-5,TRBJ2-5,ASSNSGVETQY
TRBV11-2,TRBJ2-2,ASGGRRNTGELF
TRBV6-5,TRBJ1-1,ASSYSTVQNTEAF
TRBV5-1,TRBJ2-5,ASSFAVSGETQY
TRBV12-3/TRBV12-4,TRBJ1-2,ASSPLDGEGYT
TRBV19,TRBJ2-4,ASSGPSRGQTLAKNIQY
TRBV29-1,TRBJ1-2,SGRGAGGYT
TRBV20-1,TRBJ2-7,SARHYEQY
TRBV3-1,TRBJ1-2,ASSQNRNFYGYT
TRBV29-1,TRBJ1-2,SAATGQGYT
TRBV20-1,TRBJ2-2,SARYNVNTGELF
TRBV5-1,TRBJ2-7,AREKYEQY
TRBV6-5,TRBJ1-1,ASSYVSNTEAF
TRBV28,TRBJ2-6,AGKSGANVLT
TRBV4-1,TRBJ1-2,ASSQVRGEDGYT
TRBV27,TRBJ2-5,ASRGYQETQY
TRBV11-2,TRBJ2-2,ASSLGVRGRVTGELF
TRBV12-3/TRBV12-4,TRBJ2-7,ASSSHPGKTSGAYEQY
TRBV28,TRBJ2-5,ASSGLAGGGLYETQY
TRBV20-1,TRBJ1-2,SARDLIYGYT
TRBV12-3/TRBV12-4,TRBJ2-7,ASSFRGGGSYEQY
TRBV6-2/TRBV6-3,TRBJ1-1,ASSYRQGAEAF
TRBV19,TRBJ1-5,ASSNPPKPQH
TRBV6-5,TRBJ1-1,ASSNRAAAF
TRBV4-2,TRBJ1-2,ASSQEVGPYGYT
TRBV29-1,TRBJ2-7,SVGGGSSYEQY
TRBV30,TRBJ2-7,AWGRTGGYEQY
TRBV2,TRBJ1-3,ASSGDRPSGNTIY
TRBV7-2,TRBJ2-5,ASSLAMGDQY
TRBV27,TRBJ1-1,ASSPRIYTEAF